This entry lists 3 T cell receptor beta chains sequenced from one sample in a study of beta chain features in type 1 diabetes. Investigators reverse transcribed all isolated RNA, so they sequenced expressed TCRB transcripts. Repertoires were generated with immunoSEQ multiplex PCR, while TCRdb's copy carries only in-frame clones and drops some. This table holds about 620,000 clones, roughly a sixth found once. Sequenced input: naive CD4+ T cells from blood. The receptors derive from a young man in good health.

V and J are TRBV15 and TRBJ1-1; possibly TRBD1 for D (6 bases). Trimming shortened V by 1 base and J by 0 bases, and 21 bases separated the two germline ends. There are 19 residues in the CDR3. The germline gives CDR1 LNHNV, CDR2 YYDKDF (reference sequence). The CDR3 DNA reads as TGTGCCACCAGCAGAGTTAGTGGCGGGGGGCTCGGTATGAACACTGAAGCTTTCTTT. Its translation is CATSRVSGGGLGMNTEAFF.

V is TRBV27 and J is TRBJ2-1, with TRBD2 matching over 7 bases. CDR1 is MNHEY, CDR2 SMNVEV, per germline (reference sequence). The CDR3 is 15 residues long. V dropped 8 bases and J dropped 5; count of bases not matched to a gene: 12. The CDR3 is CASSSGGGGHNEQFF. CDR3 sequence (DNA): TGTGCCAGCTCTTCGGGGGGAGGCGGCCACAATGAGCAGTTCTTC.

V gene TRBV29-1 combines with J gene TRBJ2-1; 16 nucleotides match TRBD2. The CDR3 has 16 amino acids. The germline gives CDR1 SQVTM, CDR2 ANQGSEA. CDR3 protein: CSIAGTSGRVYNEQFF. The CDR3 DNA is TGCAGTATCGCCGGGACTAGCGGGAGGGTATACAATGAGCAGTTCTTC.